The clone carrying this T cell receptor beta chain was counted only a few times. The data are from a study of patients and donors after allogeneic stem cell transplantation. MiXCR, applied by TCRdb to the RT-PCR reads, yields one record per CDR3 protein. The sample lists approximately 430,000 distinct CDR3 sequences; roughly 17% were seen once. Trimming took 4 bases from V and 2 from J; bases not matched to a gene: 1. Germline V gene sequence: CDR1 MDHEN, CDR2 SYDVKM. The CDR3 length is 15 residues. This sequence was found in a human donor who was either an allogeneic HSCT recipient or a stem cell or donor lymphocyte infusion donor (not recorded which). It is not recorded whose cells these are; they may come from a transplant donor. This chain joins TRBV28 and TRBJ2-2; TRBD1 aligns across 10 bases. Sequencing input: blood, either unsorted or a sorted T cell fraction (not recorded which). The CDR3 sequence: CASSWTGGNTGELFF. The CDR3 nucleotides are TGTGCCAGCAGTTGGACAGGGGGAAACACCGGGGAGCTGTTTTTT.